This T cell receptor (beta chain) was sequenced in a study of early T cells in non-severe SARS-CoV-2 infection. Unique molecular identifiers (one per individual cDNA molecule) were attached. Using its own MiXCR run on the 5' RACE reads, TCRdb lists one record per CDR3 protein. The sample comprises tens of thousands of distinct CDR3 sequences, about 12% of which are singletons, and 4.5% to 5.5% rests with the top ten. At least ten counts were recorded for this clonotype. The CDR3 is 15 amino acids. The germline V and J ends were trimmed by 6 bases and 9 bases, with 21 bases remaining between them. This TCR derives from an adult who was a healthcare worker with PCR-confirmed SARS-CoV-2 infection or an uninfected control (not recorded which). The V call is TRBV12-3 or TRBV12-4, the J call TRBJ1-5; the D gene is possibly TRBD1 (5 bases). Sequenced sample: whole blood. CDR3 in DNA: TGTGCCAGCAGCCCAGCCAGGGCCCTTCTTTCGCCCCAGCATTTT. Protein: CASSPARALLSPQHF.